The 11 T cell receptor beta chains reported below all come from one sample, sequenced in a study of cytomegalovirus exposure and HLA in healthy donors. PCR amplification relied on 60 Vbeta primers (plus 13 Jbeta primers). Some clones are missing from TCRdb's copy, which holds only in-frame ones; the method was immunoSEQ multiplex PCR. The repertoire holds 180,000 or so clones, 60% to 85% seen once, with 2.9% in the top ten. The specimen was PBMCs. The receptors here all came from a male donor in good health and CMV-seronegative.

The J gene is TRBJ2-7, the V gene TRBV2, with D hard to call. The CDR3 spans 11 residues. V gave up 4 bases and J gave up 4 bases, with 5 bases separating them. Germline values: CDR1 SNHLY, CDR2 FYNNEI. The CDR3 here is CASSVSYEQYF. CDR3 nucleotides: TGTGCCAGCAGTGTTTCGTACGAGCAGTACTTC.

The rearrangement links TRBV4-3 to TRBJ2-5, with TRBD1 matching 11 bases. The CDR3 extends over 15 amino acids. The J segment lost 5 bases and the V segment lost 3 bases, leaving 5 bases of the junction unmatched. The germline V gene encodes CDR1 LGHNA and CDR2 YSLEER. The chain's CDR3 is CASSQDRGRWETQYF. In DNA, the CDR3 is TGCGCCAGCAGCCAGGACAGGGGGCGGTGGGAGACCCAGTACTTC.

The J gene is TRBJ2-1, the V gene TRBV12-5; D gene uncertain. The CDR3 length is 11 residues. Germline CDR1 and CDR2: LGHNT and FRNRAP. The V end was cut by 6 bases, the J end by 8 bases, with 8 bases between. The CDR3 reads CASGPSDEQFF. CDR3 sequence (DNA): TGTGCTAGTGGCCCAAGCGATGAGCAGTTCTTC.

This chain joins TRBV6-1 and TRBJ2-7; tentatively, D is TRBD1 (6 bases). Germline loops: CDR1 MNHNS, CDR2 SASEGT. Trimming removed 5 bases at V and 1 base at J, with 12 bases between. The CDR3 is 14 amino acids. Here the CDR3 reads CASSLDRSSYEQYF. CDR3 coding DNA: TGTGCCAGCAGTTTAGACAGGAGTTCCTACGAGCAGTACTTC.

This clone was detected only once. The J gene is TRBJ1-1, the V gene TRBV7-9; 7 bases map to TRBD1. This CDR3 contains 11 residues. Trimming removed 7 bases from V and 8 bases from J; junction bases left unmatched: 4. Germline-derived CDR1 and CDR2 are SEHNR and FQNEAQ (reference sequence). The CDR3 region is CASTKGAEAFF. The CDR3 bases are TGTGCCAGCACCAAGGGGGCCGAAGCTTTCTTT.

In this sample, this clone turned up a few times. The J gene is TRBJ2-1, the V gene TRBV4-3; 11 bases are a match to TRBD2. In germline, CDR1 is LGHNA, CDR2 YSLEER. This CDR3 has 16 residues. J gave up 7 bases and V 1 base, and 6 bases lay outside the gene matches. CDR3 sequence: CASSQVLLAGENEQFF. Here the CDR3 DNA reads TGCGCCAGCAGCCAAGTCCTACTAGCGGGAGAGAATGAGCAGTTCTTC.

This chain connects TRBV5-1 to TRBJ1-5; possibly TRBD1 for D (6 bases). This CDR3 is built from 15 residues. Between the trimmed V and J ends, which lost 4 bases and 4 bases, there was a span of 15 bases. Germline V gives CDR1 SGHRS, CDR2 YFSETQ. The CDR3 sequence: CASSGDGTPNQPQHF. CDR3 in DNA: TGCGCCAGCAGCGGAGACGGGACACCAAATCAGCCCCAGCATTTT.

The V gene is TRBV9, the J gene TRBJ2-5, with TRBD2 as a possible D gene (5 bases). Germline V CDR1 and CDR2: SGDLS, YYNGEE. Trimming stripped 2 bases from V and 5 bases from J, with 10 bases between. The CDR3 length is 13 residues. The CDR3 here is CASSVEDPETQYF. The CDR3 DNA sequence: TGTGCCAGCAGCGTGGAGGACCCGGAGACCCAGTACTTC.

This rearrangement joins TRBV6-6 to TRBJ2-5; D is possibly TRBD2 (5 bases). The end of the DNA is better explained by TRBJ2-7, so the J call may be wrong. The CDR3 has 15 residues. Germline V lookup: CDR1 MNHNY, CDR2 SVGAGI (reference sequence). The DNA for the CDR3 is TGTGCCAGCAGTTCGATTAGCGACGGCTCCTACGAGCAGTACTTC. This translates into CASSSISDGSYEQYF.

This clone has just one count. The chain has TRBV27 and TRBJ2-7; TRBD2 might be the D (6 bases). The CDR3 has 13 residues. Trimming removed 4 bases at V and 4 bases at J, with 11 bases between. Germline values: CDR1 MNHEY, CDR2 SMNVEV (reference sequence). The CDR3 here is CASSSWDLYEQYF. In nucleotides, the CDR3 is TGTGCCAGCAGTTCATGGGACTTGTACGAGCAGTACTTC.

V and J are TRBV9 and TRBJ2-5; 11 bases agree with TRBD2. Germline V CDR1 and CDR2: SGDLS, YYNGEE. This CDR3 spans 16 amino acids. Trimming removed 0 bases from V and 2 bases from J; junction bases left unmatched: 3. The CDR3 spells CASSVGLAGQQETQYF. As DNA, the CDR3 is TGTGCCAGCAGCGTAGGACTAGCGGGACAGCAAGAGACCCAGTACTTC.